Below, 17 T cell receptor beta chains from the same sample are listed, as sequenced in a study of blood T cell repertoires in COVID-19. This table comes from immunoSEQ multiplex PCR, and its TCRdb copy is limited to in-frame clones, with some not included. The table includes 120,000 to 150,000 clones, 85% to 90% detected once. Sequencing input: peripheral blood. The receptors were gathered from a woman aged 40 to 49 with acute or convalescent COVID-19.

For this clone: This same CDR3 is encoded by further DNA sequences in the sample. This sequence joins TRBV11-2 and TRBJ2-7, with 8 bases lining up with TRBD1. CDR1 is SGHAT and CDR2 is FQNNGV in the germline V gene. CDR3 length: 19 residues. With V trimmed by 2 bases and J by 0 bases, 15 bases remained unmatched. The CDR3, as DNA: TGTGCCAGCAGCTTATCCAGTGCCGGGACAGGTTTTAGCTCCTACGAGCAGTACTTC. This codes for CASSLSSAGTGFSSYEQYF. Full variable domain (remainder filled in from reference TRBV11-2 and TRBJ2-7): EAGVAQSPRYKIIEKRQSVAFWCNPISGHATLYWYQQILGQGPKLLIQFQNNGVVDDSQLPKDRFSAERLKGVDSTLKIQPAKLEDSAVYLCASSLSSAGTGFSSYEQYFGPGTRLTVT.

This chain uses TRBV29-1 with TRBJ2-1; D is undetermined. V was shortened by 7 bases and J by 0 bases, with 16 bases between the two germline ends. The CDR3 loop spans 15 amino acids. Germline loops: CDR1 SQVTM, CDR2 ANQGSEA. The CDR3 here is CSAEQSQSSYNEQFF. The CDR3 bases are TGCAGCGCCGAACAGTCCCAAAGCTCCTACAATGAGCAGTTCTTC.

This rearrangement joins TRBV6-5 to TRBJ2-7, with 11 bases matching TRBD1. The length of the CDR3 is 14 residues. Germline assignment: CDR1 MNHEY and CDR2 SVGAGI. V lost 2 bases to trimming and J lost 3 bases; unmatched junction nucleotides: 0. The CDR3 coding sequence is TGTGCCAGCAGTTACGGGACAGGGGGCTACGAGCAGTACTTC. The encoded protein is CASSYGTGGYEQYF.

The rearrangement links TRBV27 to TRBJ1-2; no reliable D call. CDR1 and CDR2 (germline): MNHEY, SMNVEV (reference sequence). V was trimmed by 1 base and J by 6 bases, leaving 12 bases between them. This CDR3 is 14 amino acids long. CDR3 region: CASSLFPGWHGYTF. DNA of the CDR3: TGTGCCAGCAGTTTATTCCCGGGATGGCATGGCTACACCTTC.

The chain recombines TRBV10-3 with TRBJ1-2; 11 positions match TRBD1. The CDR3 has 16 amino acids. CDR1 ENHRY and CDR2 SYGVKD come from the germline V gene. V was pared by 5 bases and J by 4 bases, with 9 bases of the junction left unmatched. CDR3 sequence reads: CAISSGTGGSRYGYTF. CDR3 coding DNA: TGTGCCATCAGTTCCGGGACAGGGGGTTCCCGCTATGGCTACACCTTC.

The chain joins TRBV2 to TRBJ2-1; the D gene is possibly TRBD2 (6 bases). Deletions cut 6 bases from V and 8 bases from J, with 14 bases between. Germline loops: CDR1 SNHLY, CDR2 FYNNEI. The CDR3 consists of 13 residues. In nucleotides, the CDR3 is TGTGCCAGCAGGGTCGGGGGAGGAGATGAGCAGTTCTTC. This translates into CASRVGGGDEQFF.

This clone was counted a single time. This chain links TRBV7-8 with TRBJ1-1; no clear D gene. The germline V and J ends were trimmed by 4 bases and 5 bases, with 17 bases remaining between them. The CDR3 runs to 15 residues. The germline V gene encodes CDR1 SGHVS and CDR2 FQNEAQ. The CDR3: CASSSWSFEETEAFF. For the CDR3, the DNA is TGTGCCAGCAGCTCTTGGTCCTTTGAGGAGACTGAAGCTTTCTTT.

The J gene is TRBJ2-1, the V gene TRBV5-1; 9 positions match TRBD1. Trimming took 6 bases from V and 0 from J; bases not matched to a gene: 4. The CDR3 consists of 15 residues. The germline V gene encodes CDR1 SGHRS and CDR2 YFSETQ. CDR3 nucleotides: TGCGCCAGCACTCAGACAGGGGGCTCCTACAATGAGCAGTTCTTC. Translated: CASTQTGGSYNEQFF.

The V call is TRBV6-6, the J call TRBJ2-5; no definite D call. The CDR3 runs 14 residues. Germline V CDR1 and CDR2: MNHNY, SVGAGI (reference sequence). V lost 2 bases and J 0 bases, leaving 7 bases between the germline ends. This CDR3 is CASSYPEYQETQYF. The CDR3 nucleotides read TGTGCCAGCAGTTACCCGGAGTACCAAGAGACCCAGTACTTC.

The chain has TRBV6-1 and TRBJ1-4; possibly TRBD1 for D (5 bases). CDR3 length: 14 residues. In germline, CDR1 is MNHNS, CDR2 SASEGT. V lost 2 bases, J lost 4 bases, and 8 bases lay in between. The CDR3 coding sequence is TGTGCCAGCAGTGAATGGGGCAGTAATGAAAAACTGTTTTTT. This translates into CASSEWGSNEKLFF.

V usage is TRBV6-5 and J usage is TRBJ1-5; 7 nucleotides match TRBD1. Germline CDR1 MNHEY, CDR2 SVGAGI. Trimming removed 6 bases from V and 2 bases from J; junction bases left unmatched: 7. CDR3 length: 15 residues. The CDR3, as DNA: TGTGCCAGCAGAGCCAACAGGGGAGGCAATCAGCCCCAGCATTTT. Residues: CASRANRGGNQPQHF.

In regard to this clone: This CDR3 is also generated by other DNA sequences in the sample. The chain couples TRBV9 to TRBJ2-3; D gene unclear. CDR3 length: 15 residues. The V gene's germline CDR1 is SGDLS and CDR2 YYNGEE. The V and J ends lost 3 bases and 0 bases respectively, with 11 bases between them. DNA for the CDR3: TGTGCCAGCAGCGCTCCAACCGGTAGCACAGATACGCAGTATTTT. Its translation is CASSAPTGSTDTQYF.

The chain employs TRBV19 and TRBJ1-2, with TRBD1 identical over 7 bases. The CDR3 extends over 14 amino acids. V was clipped by 3 bases and J by 2 bases; unmatched bases: 3. Germline CDR1 LNHDA, CDR2 SQIVND (reference sequence). The chain's CDR3 is CASSIGTANYGYTF. The CDR3 coding sequence is TGTGCCAGTAGTATCGGGACAGCAAACTATGGCTACACCTTC.

This clone was observed once. This sequence joins TRBV9 and TRBJ2-5; D might be TRBD2 (5 bases). Germline loops: CDR1 SGDLS, CDR2 YYNGEE. The CDR3 is 16 amino acids. The V and J ends lost 2 bases and 5 bases respectively, with 19 bases between them. CDR3 DNA sequence: TGTGCCAGCAGCGTCGTCCCGAACCGGGGATGGGAGACCCAGTACTTC. Encoded protein: CASSVVPNRGWETQYF.

The J gene is TRBJ1-2, the V gene TRBV6-4, with D perhaps matching TRBD1 (6 bases). V was trimmed by 6 bases and J by 8 bases, leaving 16 bases between them. The CDR3 covers 13 residues. Looked up from germline, CDR1 is MRHNA and CDR2 is SNTAGT. CDR3 region: CASSPEQGQGYTF. As DNA, the CDR3 is TGTGCCAGCAGCCCTGAACAGGGCCAAGGCTACACCTTC.

This chain uses TRBV7-9 with TRBJ2-1; 8 nucleotides agree with TRBD2. The CDR3 sequence is 13 residues long. Per germline, CDR1 SEHNR and CDR2 FQNEAQ (reference sequence). Trimming cost V 1 base and J 10 bases; bases outside gene matches: 3. Written as DNA, the CDR3 is TGTGCCAGCAGCTTAGGGGTAGCGGGGGAGCAGTTCTTC. It translates to CASSLGVAGEQFF.

This clone was observed a single time. The V call is TRBV11-1, the J call TRBJ1-4; D remains unclear. Trimming took 1 base from V and 7 from J, leaving 7 bases between them. This CDR3 contains 13 residues. Germline values: CDR1 SGHAT, CDR2 FQDESV (reference sequence). The DNA for the CDR3 is TGTGCCAGCAGCTTAGATTCCGGTGAAAAACTGTTTTTT. Protein product: CASSLDSGEKLFF.